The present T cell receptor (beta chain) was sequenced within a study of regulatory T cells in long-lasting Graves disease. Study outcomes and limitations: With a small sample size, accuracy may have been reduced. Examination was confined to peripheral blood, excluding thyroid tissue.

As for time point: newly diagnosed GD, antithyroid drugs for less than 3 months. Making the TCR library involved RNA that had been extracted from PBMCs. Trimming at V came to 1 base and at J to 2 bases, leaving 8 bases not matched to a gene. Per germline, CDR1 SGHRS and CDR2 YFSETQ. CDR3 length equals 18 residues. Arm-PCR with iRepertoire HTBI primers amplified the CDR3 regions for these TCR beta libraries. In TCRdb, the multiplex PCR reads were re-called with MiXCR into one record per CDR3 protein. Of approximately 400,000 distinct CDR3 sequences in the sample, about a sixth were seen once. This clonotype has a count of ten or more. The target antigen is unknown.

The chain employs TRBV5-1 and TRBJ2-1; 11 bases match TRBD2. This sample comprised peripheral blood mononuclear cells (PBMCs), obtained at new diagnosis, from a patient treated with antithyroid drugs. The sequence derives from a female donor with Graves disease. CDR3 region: CASSLFRLAGGAYNEQFF. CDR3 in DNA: TGCGCCAGCAGCTTGTTCAGGCTAGCGGGGGGTGCCTACAATGAGCAGTTCTTC.